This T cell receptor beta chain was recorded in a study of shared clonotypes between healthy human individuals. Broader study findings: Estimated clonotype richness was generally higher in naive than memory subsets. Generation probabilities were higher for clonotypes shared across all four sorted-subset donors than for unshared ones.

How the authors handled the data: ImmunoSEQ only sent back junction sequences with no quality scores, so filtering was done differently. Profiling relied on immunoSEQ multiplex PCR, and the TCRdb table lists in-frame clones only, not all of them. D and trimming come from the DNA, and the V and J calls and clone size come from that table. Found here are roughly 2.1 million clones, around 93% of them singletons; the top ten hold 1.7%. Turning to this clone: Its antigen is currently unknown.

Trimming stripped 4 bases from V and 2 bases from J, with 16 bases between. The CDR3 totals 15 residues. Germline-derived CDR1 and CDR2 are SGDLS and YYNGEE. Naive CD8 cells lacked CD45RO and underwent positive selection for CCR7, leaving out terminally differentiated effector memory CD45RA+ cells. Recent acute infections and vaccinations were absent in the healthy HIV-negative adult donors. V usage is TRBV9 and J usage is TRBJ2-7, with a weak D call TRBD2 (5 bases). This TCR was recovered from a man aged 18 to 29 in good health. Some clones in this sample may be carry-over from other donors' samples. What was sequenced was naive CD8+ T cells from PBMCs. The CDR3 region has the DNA TGTGCCAGCAGCAGCGGACCCTCTTCCCCCTACGAGCAGTACTTC. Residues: CASSSGPSSPYEQYF. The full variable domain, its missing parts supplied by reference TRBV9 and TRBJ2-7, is DSGVTQTPKHLITATGQRVTLRCSPRSGDLSVYWYQQSLDQGLQFLIQYYNGEERAKGNILERFSAQQFPDLHSELNLSSLELGDSALYFCASSSGPSSPYEQYFGPGTRLTVT.